This T cell receptor beta chain stems from a study of blood T cell repertoires in COVID-19 (dated by TCRdb to 2019 to 2021). Study-wide context: Collaborator samples came from the United States, Italy and Spain and covered acute and convalescent phases of COVID-19. The material from the prospective study consisted of cDNA or gDNA derived from T cells, B-cell-depleted T cells, or PBMCs. Subjects who had been exposed to COVID-19, were actively infected with it, or had recovered from it provided the deeply sampled blood TCRbeta repertoires that made up the dataset. A freely available public database, intended as a resource for researchers studying the immune response to SARS-CoV-2, is where the repertoires were released. Samples came from the ongoing ImmuneRACE study (first 160 participants) plus 1,254 subjects from 6 global collaborators. Nearly every sample came with metadata listing a de-identified subject ID, COVID-19 status, age in years and sex. Where HLA class I and class II types were available, the types were taken from metadata supplied by the sample provider, not from assay-based typing.

Points the paper makes about the study in general: The quantity of clinical and demographic metadata differed by source and by participant and was supplied without curation.

One collaborating source in Seattle enrolled patients during active infection and followed them longitudinally through the course of disease. Collaborating institutions collected whole blood in K2EDTA tubes following their own protocols. For TCRbeta analysis, collaborator samples were shipped as frozen whole blood, as isolated PBMCs, or as DNA extracted from either sample type. Including cysteine and phenylalanine, the CDR3 has 13 amino acids. Of all the DNA, just the CDR3 is kept, 39 bases in frame from base 1. The germline V and J ends show losses of 2 bases and 2 bases respectively, and no gene match explains 2 bases of the junction. CDR1 and CDR2 are drawn from the germline V gene (reference sequence): GTSNPN, SVGIG. With regard to this clone: The antigen it binds to is not known. Per-nucleotide qualities are absent, and no much larger clonotype sits a single base away.

TCRbeta CDR3 regions were amplified from genomic DNA using the immunoSEQ Assay, a bias-controlled multiplex PCR. On the study's bioinformatics: Within the assay, amplification of reference gene primers was used to estimate how many nucleated cells each sample contained. Sequence reads were collapsed and filtered to measure the absolute abundance of every unique TCRbeta CDR3 rearrangement. For each sample, productive Simpson clonality was calculated by taking the square root of Simpson's diversity index across productive rearrangements. In TCRdb, the immuneACCESS table is reduced to in-frame sequences with V and J assigned. These tables do not hold every clone; where another copy was compared, an unresolved V gene accounts for under half, and the others remain unexplained. The V and J calls and clone size were taken over from that table, and D and trimming were inferred from the DNA. The sample contains 150,000 to 200,000 clones, roughly 77% of them found a single time. Roughly 5.6% of the sample belongs to the ten largest clones.

The chain links TRBV30 with TRBJ1-2, with TRBD1 identical over 7 junction bases. The sample consisted of peripheral blood. The receptor's source is a woman between 35 and 50 years old with COVID-19, enrolled during active disease. CDR3 region: CAWSRGQNYGYTF. At the DNA level, the sequence is TGTGCCTGGAGTAGGGGACAGAACTATGGCTACACCTTC.